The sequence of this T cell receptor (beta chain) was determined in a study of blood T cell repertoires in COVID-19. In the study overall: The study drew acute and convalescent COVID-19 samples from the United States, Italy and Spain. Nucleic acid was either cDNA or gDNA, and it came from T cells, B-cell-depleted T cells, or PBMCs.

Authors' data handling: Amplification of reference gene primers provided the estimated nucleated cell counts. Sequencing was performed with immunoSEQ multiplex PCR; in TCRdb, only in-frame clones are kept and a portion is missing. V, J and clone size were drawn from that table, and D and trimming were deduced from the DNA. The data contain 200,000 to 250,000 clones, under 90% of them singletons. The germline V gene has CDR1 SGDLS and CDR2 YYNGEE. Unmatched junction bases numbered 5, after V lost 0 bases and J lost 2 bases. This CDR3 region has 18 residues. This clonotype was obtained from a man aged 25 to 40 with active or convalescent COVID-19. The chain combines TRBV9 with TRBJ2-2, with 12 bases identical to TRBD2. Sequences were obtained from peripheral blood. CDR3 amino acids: CASSVARLAGENTGELFF. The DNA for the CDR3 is TGTGCCAGCAGCGTAGCCCGACTAGCGGGGGAAAACACCGGGGAGCTGTTTTTT.